These 21 T cell receptor beta chains originate from one sample sequenced in a study of cytomegalovirus exposure and HLA in healthy donors. Vbeta (60) and Jbeta (13) primers were used in the PCR. Generated by immunoSEQ multiplex PCR, the TCRdb table keeps only in-frame clones and is missing some. The sample contains 150,000 to 200,000 clones, about 80% of which appear only once. Sample: PBMCs. Receptors originate from a woman younger than 30 in good health and CMV-seropositive.

J is TRBJ2-5 and V is TRBV6-6; 9 bases fit TRBD1. The CDR3 totals 15 residues. The germline CDR1 and CDR2 sequences are MNHNY and SVGAGI (reference sequence). V dropped 5 bases and J dropped 4; count of bases not matched to a gene: 8. CDR3 sequence (DNA): TGTGCCAGCAGTGCCCCGGGACAGGGTTTAGAGACCCAGTACTTC. Encoded protein: CASSAPGQGLETQYF.

V usage is TRBV19 and J usage is TRBJ1-2; TRBD1 matches at 10 bases. The CDR3 has 13 amino acids. Germline lookup yields CDR1 LNHDA and CDR2 SQIVND (reference sequence). The V and J ends lost 6 bases and 7 bases, in that order; junction bases with no gene match: 5. CDR3 amino acids: CASRRQGASGYTF. The CDR3 bases are TGTGCCAGTAGACGACAGGGGGCGAGTGGCTACACCTTC. The full variable domain, rest sourced from reference TRBV19 and TRBJ1-2, is DGGITQSPKYLFRKEGQNVTLSCEQNLNHDAMYWYRQDPGQGLRLIYYSQIVNDFQKGDIAEGYSVSREKKESFPLTVTSAQKNPTAFYLCASRRQGASGYTFGSGTRLTVV.

This chain links TRBV5-4 with TRBJ2-7; 8 nucleotides agree with TRBD1. The CDR3 extends over 14 amino acids. The germline V gene has CDR1 SGHNT and CDR2 YYREEE (reference sequence). The J segment lost 4 bases and the V segment lost 1 base, leaving 4 bases of the junction unmatched. CDR3 sequence reads: CASSLRTGMYEQYF. CDR3 DNA: TGTGCCAGCAGCTTGCGGACAGGGATGTACGAGCAGTACTTC.

This chain links TRBV30 with TRBJ2-6; D possibly corresponds to TRBD1 (6 bases). Germline CDR1 GTSNPN, CDR2 SVGIG (reference sequence). This CDR3 region has 16 residues. The V end lost 1 base, the J end lost 4 bases, and 14 bases lay between the germline ends. The CDR3 DNA reads as TGTGCCTGGAGTGGGACAGCCCACCCCGGGGCCAACGTCCTGACTTTC. It encodes CAWSGTAHPGANVLTF.

The chain couples TRBV4-1 to TRBJ2-5; D is unresolved. The germline V gene encodes CDR1 MGHRA and CDR2 YSYEKL. The V end lost 3 bases, the J end lost 3 bases, and 8 bases lay between the germline ends. The CDR3 spans 13 residues. CDR3 region: CASSHQTEETQYF. The CDR3 DNA reads TGCGCCAGCAGCCATCAGACTGAAGAGACCCAGTACTTC.

This chain links TRBV6-1 with TRBJ1-1; 11 nucleotides match TRBD1. From germline, CDR1 is MNHNS and CDR2 SASEGT. This CDR3 is 12 amino acids long. J lost 14 bases, V lost 4 bases, and 6 bases had no gene match. CDR3 sequence: CASSARDRGDFF. CDR3 nucleotide sequence: TGTGCCAGCAGTGCGAGGGACAGGGGGGACTTCTTT.

The V and J genes are TRBV19 and TRBJ2-1; 7 nucleotides agree with TRBD1. V shed 10 bases and J 5 bases; nucleotides not matched to a gene: 8. This CDR3 contains 13 residues. The V gene's germline CDR1 is LNHDA and CDR2 SQIVND (reference sequence). The CDR3 sequence: CATKDRFHNEQFF. The CDR3 nucleotides are TGTGCCACCAAGGACAGGTTTCACAATGAGCAGTTCTTC.

Only one count was recorded for this clone. The V call is TRBV9, the J call TRBJ2-5; TRBD2 is a possible D gene (6 bases). Germline V lookup: CDR1 SGDLS, CDR2 YYNGEE. The CDR3 runs to 14 residues. V was cut by 0 bases and J by 4 bases, with 10 bases left in between. CDR3 protein: CASSVDNGGETQYF. DNA of the CDR3: TGTGCCAGCAGCGTAGATAACGGGGGAGAGACCCAGTACTTC.

A word on this clone: Other DNA sequences of this sample code for an identical CDR3. The genes are TRBV4-2 and TRBJ1-1; D not certain. Germline values: CDR1 LGHNA, CDR2 YNFKEQ. Trimming removed 0 bases from V and 1 base from J, with 6 bases in between. This CDR3 is built from 14 residues. CDR3 region: CASSQDPGNTEAFF. The DNA for the CDR3 is TGTGCCAGCAGCCAAGATCCGGGGAACACTGAAGCTTTCTTT.

This chain joins TRBV5-6 and TRBJ2-7, with TRBD2 matching 8 bases. The V and J ends lost 1 base and 9 bases, in that order; junction bases with no gene match: 9. The V gene's germline CDR1 is SGHDT and CDR2 YYEEEE. The CDR3 is 14 residues long. DNA for the CDR3: TGTGCCAGCAGCTTGATTCAGGCCCGGGGGGGGCAGTACTTC. Residues: CASSLIQARGGQYF.

This clone has a single count. The CDR3 loop is CASSPPRGGTEAFF. The DNA for the CDR3 is TGTGCCAGCAGCCCACCGCGGGGGGGCACTGAAGCTTTCTTT. The V gene is TRBV4-2, the J gene TRBJ1-1, with TRBD1 as a possible D gene (5 bases). CDR1 is LGHNA and CDR2 is YNFKEQ in the germline V gene. Trimming removed 4 bases at V and 4 bases at J, with 13 bases between. The CDR3 loop spans 14 amino acids.

This chain joins TRBV4-3 and TRBJ2-3; possibly TRBD2 for D (6 bases). The CDR3 consists of 16 residues. Germline V lookup: CDR1 LGHNA, CDR2 YSLEER. V was trimmed by 0 bases and J by 2 bases, leaving 12 bases between them. The CDR3 is CASSQEDGGTTDTQYF. The CDR3 coding sequence is TGCGCCAGCAGCCAAGAGGACGGGGGAACCACAGATACGCAGTATTTT.

The chain employs TRBV7-9 and TRBJ2-4; D perhaps matches TRBD1 (5 bases). The germline V and J ends were trimmed by 5 bases and 4 bases, with 15 bases remaining between them. The length of the CDR3 is 15 residues. Germline-derived CDR1 and CDR2 are SEHNR and FQNEAQ (reference sequence). CDR3 DNA: TGTGCCAGCAGCATCGACAGCTCTGAAAAAAACATTCAGTACTTC. Its translation is CASSIDSSEKNIQYF.

This chain links TRBV7-9 with TRBJ1-2; D perhaps matches TRBD1 (6 bases). V lost 3 bases and J lost 4, with 12 bases in between. Germline V CDR1 and CDR2: SEHNR, FQNEAQ (reference sequence). The CDR3 totals 14 residues. This chain's CDR3 is CASSFQQGPYGYTF. In DNA form, the CDR3 reads TGTGCCAGCAGCTTCCAACAGGGACCCTATGGCTACACCTTC.

This chain links TRBV6-1 with TRBJ2-3; D gene unclear. This CDR3 has 14 residues. Looked up from germline, CDR1 is MNHNS and CDR2 is SASEGT. V gave up 5 bases and J gave up 6 bases, with 15 bases separating them. The CDR3, as DNA: TGTGCCAGCAGTCTGCAGGATACGTCGGATACGCAGTATTTT. Translated: CASSLQDTSDTQYF.

V and J are TRBV4-1 and TRBJ1-1; D remains unclear. Deletions cut 0 bases from V and 0 bases from J, with 14 bases between. The CDR3 has 17 amino acids. Germline assignment: CDR1 MGHRA and CDR2 YSYEKL. The CDR3 reads CASSQDPPDNMNTEAFF. The DNA of the CDR3 is TGCGCCAGCAGCCAAGATCCCCCTGATAACATGAACACTGAAGCTTTCTTT.

This chain joins TRBV2 and TRBJ1-2, with D tentatively TRBD1 (5 bases). This CDR3 contains 14 residues. The germline V gene encodes CDR1 SNHLY and CDR2 FYNNEI. Trimming cost V 3 bases and J 0 bases, with 8 bases left between them. The CDR3 region is CASSESGTNYGYTF. CDR3 in DNA: TGTGCCAGCAGTGAGTCAGGGACTAACTATGGCTACACCTTC.

The rearrangement links TRBV10-3 to TRBJ1-2, with a weak D call TRBD1 (6 bases). CDR3 length: 13 amino acids. Germline V gene data show CDR1 as ENHRY and CDR2 as SYGVKD. Trimming took 3 bases from V and 7 from J, leaving 12 bases between them. In DNA form, the CDR3 reads TGTGCCATCAGTGATTTACAGGGCAGTGGCTACACCTTC. Translated, it gives CAISDLQGSGYTF.

The chain carries TRBV28 and TRBJ2-7; tentative D call: TRBD1 (6 bases). V lost 2 bases to trimming and J lost 3 bases, with 14 bases between them. In germline, CDR1 is MDHEN, CDR2 SYDVKM. CDR3 length: 15 amino acids. The CDR3 reads CASSLTGTADYEQYF. CDR3 nucleotide sequence: TGTGCCAGCAGTTTAACAGGGACGGCAGACTACGAGCAGTACTTC.

This chain links TRBV28 with TRBJ1-1; TRBD1 aligns across 10 bases. Germline CDR1 and CDR2: MDHEN and SYDVKM. The V segment lost 5 bases and the J segment 7 bases; nucleotides outside the gene matches: 4. The CDR3 totals 13 residues. Written as DNA, the CDR3 is TGTGCCAGCAGTCCAGGGACAGGGGATGAAGCTTTCTTT. Protein: CASSPGTGDEAFF.

The V gene is TRBV27, the J gene TRBJ2-2; possible D gene TRBD2, 5 bases. The CDR3 has 11 residues. V was pared by 8 bases and J by 8 bases, with 9 bases between. The germline gives CDR1 MNHEY, CDR2 SMNVEV (reference sequence). The CDR3 spells CASRGPGELFF. The DNA of the CDR3 is TGTGCCAGCCGGGGTCCGGGGGAGCTGTTTTTT.